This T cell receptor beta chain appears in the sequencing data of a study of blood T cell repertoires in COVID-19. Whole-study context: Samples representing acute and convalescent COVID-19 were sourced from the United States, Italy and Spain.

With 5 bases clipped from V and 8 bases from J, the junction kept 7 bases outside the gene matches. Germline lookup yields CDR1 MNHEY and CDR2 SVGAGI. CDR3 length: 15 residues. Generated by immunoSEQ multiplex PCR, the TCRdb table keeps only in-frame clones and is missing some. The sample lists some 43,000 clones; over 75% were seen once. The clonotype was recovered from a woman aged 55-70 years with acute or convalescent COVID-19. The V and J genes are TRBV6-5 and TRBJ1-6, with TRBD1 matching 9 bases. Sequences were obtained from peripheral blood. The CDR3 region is CASSIGQGLDSPLHF. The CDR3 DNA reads TGTGCCAGCAGTATTGGACAGGGGTTGGATTCACCCCTCCACTTT.